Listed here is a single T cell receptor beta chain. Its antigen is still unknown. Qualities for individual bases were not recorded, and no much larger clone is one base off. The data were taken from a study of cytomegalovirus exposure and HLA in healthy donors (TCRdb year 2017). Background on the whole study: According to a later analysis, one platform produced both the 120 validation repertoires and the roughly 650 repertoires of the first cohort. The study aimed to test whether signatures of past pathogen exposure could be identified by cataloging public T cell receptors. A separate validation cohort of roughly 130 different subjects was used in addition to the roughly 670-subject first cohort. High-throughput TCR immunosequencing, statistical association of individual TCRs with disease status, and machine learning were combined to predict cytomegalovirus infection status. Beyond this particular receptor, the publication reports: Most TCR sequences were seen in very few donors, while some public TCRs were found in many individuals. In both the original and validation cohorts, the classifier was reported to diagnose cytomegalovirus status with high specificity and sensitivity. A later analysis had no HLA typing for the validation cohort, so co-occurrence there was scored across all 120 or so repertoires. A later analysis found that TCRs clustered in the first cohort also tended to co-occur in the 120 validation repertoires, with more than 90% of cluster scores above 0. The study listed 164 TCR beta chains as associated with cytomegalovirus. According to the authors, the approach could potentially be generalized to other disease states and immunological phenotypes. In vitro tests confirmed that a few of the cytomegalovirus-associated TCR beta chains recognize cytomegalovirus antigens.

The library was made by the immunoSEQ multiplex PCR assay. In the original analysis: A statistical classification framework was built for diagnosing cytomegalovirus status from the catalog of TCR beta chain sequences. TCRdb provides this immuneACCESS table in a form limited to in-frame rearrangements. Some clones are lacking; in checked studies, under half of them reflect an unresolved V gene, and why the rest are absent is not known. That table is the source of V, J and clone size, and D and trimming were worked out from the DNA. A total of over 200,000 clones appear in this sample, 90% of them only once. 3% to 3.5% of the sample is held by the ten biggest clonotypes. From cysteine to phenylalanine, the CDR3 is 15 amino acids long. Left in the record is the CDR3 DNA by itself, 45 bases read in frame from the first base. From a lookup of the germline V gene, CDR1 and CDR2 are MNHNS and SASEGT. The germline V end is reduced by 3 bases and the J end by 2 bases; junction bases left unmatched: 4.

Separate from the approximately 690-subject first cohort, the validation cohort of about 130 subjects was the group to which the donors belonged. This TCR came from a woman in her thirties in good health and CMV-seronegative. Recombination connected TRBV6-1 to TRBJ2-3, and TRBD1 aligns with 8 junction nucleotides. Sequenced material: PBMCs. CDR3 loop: CASSDGQGTTDTQYF. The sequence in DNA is TGTGCCAGCAGTGACGGACAGGGAACCACAGATACGCAGTATTTT.